This T cell receptor (beta chain) was profiled in a study of cytomegalovirus exposure and HLA in healthy donors. Study-wide findings and caveats: Exclusion applied to some V segments, including TRBV6-2 and TRBV6-3, as they were indistinguishable. In terms of immune exposure information, only CMV serostatus was available. Under in vitro conditions, a few CMV-associated chains were confirmed as specific for CMV antigens.

Primers: 60 Vbeta forward and 13 Jbeta reverse. Here immunoSEQ multiplex PCR was the method, and the copy in TCRdb shows in-frame clones only, minus some. The top ten clones hold about 2.3% of a sample with some 91,000 clones, around 59% of them seen once. The CDR3 is made up of 16 amino acids. CDR1 is SGHRS and CDR2 is YFSETQ in the germline V gene. V was clipped by 3 bases and J by 0 bases; unmatched bases: 5. Remarks on this clone: Its antigen is unknown.

J is TRBJ2-2 and V is TRBV5-1, with 7 bases identical to TRBD1. Sequences were obtained from PBMCs. This sequence originates from a human donor in good health. The DNA of the CDR3 is TGCGCCAGCAGCTCACTGACAGGGACGAACACCGGGGAGCTGTTTTTT. Its translation: CASSSLTGTNTGELFF.